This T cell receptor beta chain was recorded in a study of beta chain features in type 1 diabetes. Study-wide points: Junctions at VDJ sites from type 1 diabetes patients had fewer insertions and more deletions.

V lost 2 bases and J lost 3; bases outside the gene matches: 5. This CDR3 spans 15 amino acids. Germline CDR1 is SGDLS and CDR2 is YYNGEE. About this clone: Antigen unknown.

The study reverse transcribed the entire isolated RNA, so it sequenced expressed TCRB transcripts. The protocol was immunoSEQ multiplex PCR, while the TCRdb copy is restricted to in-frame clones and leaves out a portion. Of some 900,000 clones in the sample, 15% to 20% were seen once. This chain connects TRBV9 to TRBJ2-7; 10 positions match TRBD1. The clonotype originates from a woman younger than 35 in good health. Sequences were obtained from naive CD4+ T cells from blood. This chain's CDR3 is CASSVQGTGDYEQYF. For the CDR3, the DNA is TGTGCCAGCAGCGTCCAAGGGACAGGGGACTACGAGCAGTACTTC.